The 27 T cell receptor beta chains in this list originate from one sample, sequenced in a study of blood T cell repertoires in COVID-19. Libraries were prepared by immunoSEQ multiplex PCR; TCRdb keeps only in-frame clonotypes and omits some of them. In the table there are around 130,000 clones, over 80% of which are singletons. Sequenced sample: peripheral blood. The receptors here all came from a man under 40 with COVID-19, enrolled during active disease.

V is TRBV7-9 and J is TRBJ2-1, with TRBD1 matching over 7 bases. In germline, CDR1 is SEHNR, CDR2 FQNEAQ (reference sequence). CDR3 length equals 16 residues. With 5 bases clipped from V and 6 bases from J, the junction kept 13 bases outside the gene matches. CDR3 region: CASSPPGQNTGNEQFF. In nucleotides, the CDR3 is TGTGCCAGCAGCCCACCGGGACAGAATACAGGCAATGAGCAGTTCTTC.

The CDR3 region has the DNA TGTGCCACCAGCAGAGATCTGGGACTAGCGGGAGAAGCCCCCTACGAGCAGTACTTC. Its protein is CATSRDLGLAGEAPYEQYF. The chain joins TRBV15 to TRBJ2-7; TRBD2 matches at 14 bases. CDR1 LNHNV and CDR2 YYDKDF come from the germline V gene (reference sequence). V lost 0 bases to trimming and J lost 2 bases; unmatched junction nucleotides: 9. The CDR3 length is 19 residues.

The genes are TRBV7-9 and TRBJ2-7, with TRBD1 matching 8 bases. The germline gives CDR1 SEHNR, CDR2 FQNEAQ (reference sequence). Germline trimming cut 4 bases from V and 5 bases from J; bases unmatched to any gene: 7. This CDR3 is 14 amino acids long. CDR3 bases: TGTGCCAGCAGCTCTGGACAGGGATTGGACGAGCAGTACTTC. Protein product: CASSSGQGLDEQYF. Together with reference TRBV7-9 and TRBJ2-7, the CDR3 gives the full variable domain: DTGVSQNPRHKITKRGQNVTFRCDPISEHNRLYWYRQTLGQGPEFLTYFQNEAQLEKSRLLSDRFSAERPKGSFSTLEIQRTEQGDSAMYLCASSSGQGLDEQYFGPGTRLTVT.

This chain joins TRBV19 and TRBJ1-5; no clear D gene. This CDR3 spans 14 amino acids. V lost 3 bases and J lost 0, with 6 bases in between. The germline gives CDR1 LNHDA, CDR2 SQIVND (reference sequence). The CDR3 DNA follows: TGTGCCAGTAGTATGAGGGCTAGCAATCAGCCCCAGCATTTT. It specifies CASSMRASNQPQHF.

In DNA form, the CDR3 reads TGTGCCACCAGCATTCGGCGACTAGCCTCCTACGAGCAGTACTTC. It yields the protein CATSIRRLASYEQYF. The chain is built from TRBV15 and TRBJ2-7; TRBD2 agrees at 7 bases. Per the germline V gene, CDR1 is LNHNV and CDR2 is YYDKDF (reference sequence). The V gene end was trimmed by 4 bases and the J gene end by 0 bases; junction bases not matched to a gene: 6. This CDR3 has 15 amino acids.

The chain uses TRBV27 and TRBJ2-1; D gene uncertain. The CDR3 has 12 residues. Trimming cost V 5 bases and J 10 bases, with 12 bases left between them. Germline assignment: CDR1 MNHEY and CDR2 SMNVEV (reference sequence). CDR3 sequence: CASSPPAWEQFF. The DNA for the CDR3 is TGTGCCAGCAGTCCCCCAGCGTGGGAGCAGTTCTTC.

The rearrangement uses TRBV28 and TRBJ2-7, with 9 bases matching TRBD2. Per germline, CDR1 MDHEN and CDR2 SYDVKM. The CDR3 length is 15 residues. V trimming: 1 base; J trimming: 0 bases; junction bases outside the gene matches: 1. The CDR3 region is CASSLYSGSSYEQYF. CDR3 bases: TGTGCCAGCAGTTTATATAGCGGGAGCTCCTACGAGCAGTACTTC. Supplemented by reference TRBV28 and TRBJ2-7, the full variable domain reads DVKVTQSSRYLVKRTGEKVFLECVQDMDHENMFWYRQDPGLGLRLIYFSYDVKMKEKGDIPEGYSVSREKKERFSLILESASTNQTSMYLCASSLYSGSSYEQYFGPGTRLTVT.

This chain uses TRBV10-1 with TRBJ2-3; D call uncertain. V lost 2 bases, J lost 0 bases, and 6 bases lay in between. Germline V gives CDR1 WNHNN, CDR2 SYGVQD (reference sequence). The CDR3 spans 14 residues. Written as DNA, the CDR3 is TGCGCCAGCAGTGAGCACTTGAGCACAGATACGCAGTATTTT. It specifies CASSEHLSTDTQYF.

The chain employs TRBV28 and TRBJ1-6; D call uncertain. The CDR3 sequence is 12 residues long. Trimming pared 2 bases from V and 10 bases from J, leaving 6 bases between. Germline CDR1 MDHEN, CDR2 SYDVKM. The CDR3 DNA reads as TGTGCCAGCAGTTTACAGAAATCACCCCTCCACTTT. It is translated as CASSLQKSPLHF.

This clone occurred once. This rearrangement joins TRBV10-2 to TRBJ2-1; 10 bases align to TRBD2. Trimming removed 7 bases from V and 3 bases from J; junction bases left unmatched: 6. The germline V gene encodes CDR1 WSHSY and CDR2 SAAADI. The CDR3 extends over 15 amino acids. This chain's CDR3 is CASMVTSGHYNEQFF. The CDR3 nucleotides read TGCGCCAGCATGGTGACTAGCGGGCACTACAATGAGCAGTTCTTC.

The J gene is TRBJ1-2, the V gene TRBV28, with 11 bases aligning to TRBD1. The germline CDR1 and CDR2 sequences are MDHEN and SYDVKM. CDR3 length: 15 residues. Trimming cost V 8 bases and J 3 bases; bases outside gene matches: 8. The CDR3 protein is CASLPWTGGDYGYTF. The CDR3, as DNA: TGTGCCAGCCTGCCCTGGACAGGGGGCGACTATGGCTACACCTTC.

The chain joins TRBV28 to TRBJ1-2; 10 bases fit TRBD1. J gave up 3 bases and V 3 bases, and 7 bases lay outside the gene matches. Germline V lookup: CDR1 MDHEN, CDR2 SYDVKM. The CDR3 covers 16 residues. CDR3 in amino acids: CASSFLGQGVYYGYTF. CDR3 nucleotide sequence: TGTGCCAGCAGTTTTCTAGGACAGGGGGTTTACTATGGCTACACCTTC.

This clone was counted once. The chain has TRBV25-1 and TRBJ2-7, with D maybe TRBD1 (5 bases). Germline lookup yields CDR1 MGHDK and CDR2 SYGVNS. V was pared by 4 bases and J by 0 bases, with 16 bases between. This CDR3 has 16 residues. The CDR3 sequence: CASSGTQGLNSYEQYF. DNA for the CDR3: TGTGCCAGCAGTGGGACCCAGGGCCTAAACTCCTACGAGCAGTACTTC.

The chain combines TRBV19 with TRBJ1-1; the match to TRBD1 covers 8 bases. Per the germline V gene, CDR1 is LNHDA and CDR2 is SQIVND (reference sequence). Trimming at V came to 4 bases and at J to 1 base, leaving 5 bases not matched to a gene. This CDR3 region has 15 residues. CDR3 DNA sequence: TGTGCCAGTAGTACCACCGGGACAGGGAACACTGAAGCTTTCTTT. Protein: CASSTTGTGNTEAFF.

V and J are TRBV9 and TRBJ2-7, with 8 bases matching TRBD2. The CDR3 runs 14 residues. With 3 bases clipped from V and 2 bases from J, the junction kept 4 bases outside the gene matches. CDR1 and CDR2 from the germline V gene are SGDLS and YYNGEE. Here the CDR3 reads CASSGGTRPYEQYF. The CDR3 DNA follows: TGTGCCAGCAGCGGCGGGACTAGACCCTACGAGCAGTACTTC.

The chain carries TRBV12-3 or TRBV12-4 and TRBJ2-2; D ambiguous. CDR3 length equals 13 residues. The germline V and J ends were trimmed by 6 bases and 5 bases, with 10 bases remaining between them. For the CDR3, the DNA is TGTGCCAGCAGGAACATCGGGACCGGGGAGCTGTTTTTT. Translating gives CASRNIGTGELFF.

The rearrangement uses TRBV2 and TRBJ2-1; 11 nucleotides align to TRBD2. This CDR3 has 15 residues. Trimming at V came to 8 bases and at J to 0 bases, leaving 3 bases not matched to a gene. The germline V gene encodes CDR1 SNHLY and CDR2 FYNNEI. The CDR3: CASLGLAGSYNEQFF. In DNA, the CDR3 is TGTGCCAGCCTAGGACTAGCGGGCTCCTACAATGAGCAGTTCTTC.

The chain links TRBV10-2 to TRBJ2-3, with 11 bases matching TRBD2. The CDR3 length is 14 residues. Germline CDR1 is WSHSY and CDR2 is SAAADI. J lost 5 bases, V lost 10 bases, and 8 bases had no gene match. The CDR3 loop reads CATGGTSGGDTQYF. CDR3 nucleotide sequence: TGCGCCACCGGGGGGACTAGCGGCGGAGATACGCAGTATTTT.

The chain couples TRBV27 to TRBJ2-2; no firm D call. This CDR3 comprises 14 residues. Germline values: CDR1 MNHEY, CDR2 SMNVEV (reference sequence). Deletions cut 1 base from V and 4 bases from J, with 7 bases between. CDR3 DNA: TGTGCCAGCAGTTTATTGTTCGGCACCGGGGAGCTGTTTTTT. The encoded protein is CASSLLFGTGELFF.

This clone was detected once. This rearrangement joins TRBV11-2 to TRBJ2-5; the match to TRBD2 covers 9 bases. CDR3 length: 16 amino acids. Germline V lookup: CDR1 SGHAT, CDR2 FQNNGV. V gave up 1 base and J gave up 5 bases; unmatched junction bases: 8. The CDR3 nucleotides read TGTGCCAGCAGCTTAGGACTAGCGGAGGCCTGGGAGACCCAGTACTTC. Its translation is CASSLGLAEAWETQYF.

This clone was seen only a few times. Written as DNA, the CDR3 is TGTGCCAGCAGCTTTAGTTTCCTGTTACAGGGGGATGAAAAACTGTTTTTT. It encodes CASSFSFLLQGDEKLFF. The chain links TRBV5-6 to TRBJ1-4; 8 nucleotides line up with TRBD1. From germline, CDR1 is SGHDT and CDR2 YYEEEE. The CDR3 is 17 residues long. V shed 2 bases and J 6 bases; nucleotides not matched to a gene: 12.

This chain connects TRBV20-1 to TRBJ1-2; D unclear. CDR3 size: 11 residues. V was shortened by 6 bases and J by 8 bases, with 13 bases between the two germline ends. Germline-derived CDR1 and CDR2 are DFQATT and SNEGSKA (reference sequence). DNA of the CDR3: TGCAGTGCCCCCCAGTTGGGCGGCTACACCTTC. Its translation: CSAPQLGGYTF.

The chain joins TRBV29-1 to TRBJ1-1, with D possibly TRBD1 on 5 matching bases. Germline loops: CDR1 SQVTM, CDR2 ANQGSEA. Trimming took off 7 bases at V and 4 bases at J, with 10 bases between the two ends. The CDR3 is 11 residues long. The chain's CDR3 is CSARQSTEAFF. CDR3 nucleotides: TGCAGCGCCCGACAGTCCACTGAAGCTTTCTTT.

This chain joins TRBV7-9 and TRBJ2-1, with 11 bases matching TRBD2. The CDR3 length is 15 residues. Germline values: CDR1 SEHNR, CDR2 FQNEAQ (reference sequence). The V segment lost 8 bases and the J segment 2 bases; nucleotides outside the gene matches: 5. The CDR3 region is CASGIAGGPYNEQFF. As DNA, the CDR3 is TGTGCCAGCGGTATAGCGGGAGGGCCCTACAATGAGCAGTTCTTC.

V usage is TRBV19 and J usage is TRBJ2-1, with 7 bases aligning to TRBD2. This CDR3 is 18 amino acids long. V shed 6 bases and J 2 bases; nucleotides not matched to a gene: 16. Germline CDR1 LNHDA, CDR2 SQIVND (reference sequence). The CDR3: CASRGEGTRRGPYNEQFF. Written as DNA, the CDR3 is TGTGCCAGTAGGGGGGAGGGGACCCGGCGGGGTCCCTACAATGAGCAGTTCTTC.

The chain joins TRBV7-9 to TRBJ1-2; D uncertain. This CDR3 has 13 amino acids. V was pared by 5 bases and J by 6 bases, with 13 bases between. Germline values: CDR1 SEHNR, CDR2 FQNEAQ (reference sequence). The DNA for the CDR3 is TGTGCCAGCAGCCTAAAAGACTGGAATGGCTACACCTTC. This sequence encodes CASSLKDWNGYTF.

The J gene is TRBJ1-1, the V gene TRBV28; 8 nucleotides line up with TRBD1. The CDR3 is 15 residues long. Trimming at V came to 6 bases and at J to 7 bases, leaving 13 bases not matched to a gene. CDR1 MDHEN and CDR2 SYDVKM come from the germline V gene. CDR3 protein: CASRFKTGALSEAFF. Written as DNA, the CDR3 is TGTGCCAGCAGATTTAAGACAGGGGCGTTGAGTGAAGCTTTCTTT.